This paragraph covers one T cell receptor (beta chain) sequence. The data are from a study of blood T cell repertoires in COVID-19. Study as a whole: Samples came from the United States, Italy and Spain, spanning acute and convalescent COVID-19. PBMCs, B-cell-depleted T cells, or T cells provided the cDNA or gDNA that made up the material.

The CDR3 has 11 residues. Germline lookup yields CDR1 LNHDA and CDR2 SQIVND (reference sequence). V was cut by 7 bases and J by 14 bases, with 16 bases left in between. Authors' processing steps: Counts of nucleated cells, estimated from reference gene primer amplification, were obtained. Repertoires were generated with immunoSEQ multiplex PCR, while TCRdb's copy carries only in-frame clones and drops some. The V and J calls and the clone size are those of that table, but D and trimming were determined from the DNA. Counted here are approximately 260,000 clones, approximately 85% occurring once; the ten biggest clones make up roughly 11%.

Specimen: peripheral blood. The chain has TRBV19 and TRBJ2-3, with D tentatively TRBD2 (6 bases). The source is a woman in her 70s with acute or convalescent COVID-19. In DNA form, the CDR3 reads TGTGCCAGTACTTTCGGAGGGCGTGGGTATTTT. It translates to CASTFGGRGYF.